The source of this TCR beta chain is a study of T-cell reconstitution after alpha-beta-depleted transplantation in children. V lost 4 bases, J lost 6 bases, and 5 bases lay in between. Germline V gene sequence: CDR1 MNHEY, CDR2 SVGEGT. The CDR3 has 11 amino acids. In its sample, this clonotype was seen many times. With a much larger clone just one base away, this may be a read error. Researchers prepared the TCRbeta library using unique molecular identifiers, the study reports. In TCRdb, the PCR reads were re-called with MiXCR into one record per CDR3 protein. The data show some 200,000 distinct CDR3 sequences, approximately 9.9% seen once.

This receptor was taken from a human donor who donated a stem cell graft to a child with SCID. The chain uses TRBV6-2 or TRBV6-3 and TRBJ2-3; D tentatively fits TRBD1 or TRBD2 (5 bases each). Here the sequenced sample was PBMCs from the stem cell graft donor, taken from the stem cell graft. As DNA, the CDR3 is TGTGCCAGCAGTTGGGGGGATACGCAGTATTTT. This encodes CASSWGDTQYF.